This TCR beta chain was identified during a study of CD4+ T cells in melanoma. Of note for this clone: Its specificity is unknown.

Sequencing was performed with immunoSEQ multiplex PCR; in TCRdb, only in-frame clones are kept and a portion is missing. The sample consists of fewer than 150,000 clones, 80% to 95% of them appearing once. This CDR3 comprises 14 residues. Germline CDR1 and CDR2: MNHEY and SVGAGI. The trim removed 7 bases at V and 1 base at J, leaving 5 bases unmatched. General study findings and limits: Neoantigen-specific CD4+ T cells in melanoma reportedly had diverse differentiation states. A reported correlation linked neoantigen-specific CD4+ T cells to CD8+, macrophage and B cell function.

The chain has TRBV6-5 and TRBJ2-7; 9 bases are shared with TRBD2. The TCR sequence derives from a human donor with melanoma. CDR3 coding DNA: TGTGCCAGCATAGGGCTAGCGGGGTCCTACGAGCAGTACTTC. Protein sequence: CASIGLAGSYEQYF.